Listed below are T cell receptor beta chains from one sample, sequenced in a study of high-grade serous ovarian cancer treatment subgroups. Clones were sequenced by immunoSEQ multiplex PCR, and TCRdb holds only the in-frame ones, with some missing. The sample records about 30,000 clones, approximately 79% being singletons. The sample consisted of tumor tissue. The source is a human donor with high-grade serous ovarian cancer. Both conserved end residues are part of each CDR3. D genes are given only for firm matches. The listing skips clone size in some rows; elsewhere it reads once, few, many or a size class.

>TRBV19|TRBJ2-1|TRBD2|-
TGTGCCAGTAACATAGGAGGGCTAGCGGGAGTACAGGAGCAGTTCTTC
CASNIGGLAGVQEQFF
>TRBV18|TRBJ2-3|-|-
TGTGCCAGCTCACCCCCGGTGCAGGGGACGCAGTATTTT
CASSPPVQGTQYF
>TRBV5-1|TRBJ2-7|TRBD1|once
TGCGCCAGCAGCTTGGGGGGACAGGGACGTGACGAGCAGTACTTC
CASSLGGQGRDEQYF
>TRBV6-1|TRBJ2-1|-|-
TGTGCCAGCAGCAGAACGCAGACGACAGTTGATGAGCAGTTCTTC
CASSRTQTTVDEQFF
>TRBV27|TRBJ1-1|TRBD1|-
TGTGCCAGCAGCCTCGGACAGGGGATGACTGAAGCTTTCTTT
CASSLGQGMTEAFF
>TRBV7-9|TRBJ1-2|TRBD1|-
TGTGCCAGCAACTCCGGGACAGGGACCTATGGCTACACCTTC
CASNSGTGTYGYTF
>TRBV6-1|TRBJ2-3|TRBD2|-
TGTGCCAGCAGTGAAGCGGGCGGGAGGCACTCGCAGTATTTT
CASSEAGGRHSQYF
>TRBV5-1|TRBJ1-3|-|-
TGCGCCAGCAGCTTGGACGCTGGAAACACCATATATTTT
CASSLDAGNTIYF
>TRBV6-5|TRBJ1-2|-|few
TGTGCCAGCAGTCACACAGCTAACTATGGCTACACCTTC
CASSHTANYGYTF
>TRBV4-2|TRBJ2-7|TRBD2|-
TGTGCCAGCAGCCAAGACCCGGTGCGGGAGACCTACGAGCAGTACTTC
CASSQDPVRETYEQYF